The next 14 T cell receptor beta chains were all read from a single sample in a study of T cells in women clearing cervical HPV infection (dated by TCRdb to the late 2010s). Receptor amplification or capture employed the immunoSEQ multiplex PCR assay. What TCRdb holds here is the immuneACCESS table cut down to in-frame rearrangements. Part of the clones is not present; checked against another copy, under half of the missing clones reflect an unresolved V gene, and the others are unexplained. The sample table includes approximately 23,000 clones. Approximately 12% of the sample rests with the top ten. The specimen sequenced was blood buffy coat. Receptors were obtained from a woman aged 18-70 years with a cervical HPV16 infection that either progressed to CIN3+ or cleared (not recorded which).

A remark on this clone: The read finishes 3 residues shy of the CDR3 end, and the germline J gene is used to complete it. The V and J genes are TRBV12-3 or TRBV12-4 and TRBJ1-1, with D possibly TRBD1 on 5 matching bases. This CDR3 contains 13 residues. The ends were cut back, 8 bases at V and 5 bases at J, with 15 bases in the middle. CDR3 sequence reads: CASGNSGRTEAFF. The CDR3 bases that were read are TGTGCCAGCGGGAATTCAGGGAGAACTGAA.

A remark on this clone: The missing CDR3 end, 3 residues past where the read stops, is filled in from the germline J gene. The V and J genes are TRBV20-1 and TRBJ2-2, with TRBD1 as a possible D gene (6 bases). With 1 base removed from V and 7 bases from J, the gap between germline ends came to 10 bases. CDR1 DFQATT and CDR2 SNEGSKA come from the germline V gene (reference sequence). This CDR3 is 13 amino acids long. CDR3 DNA, as far as it was read: TGCAGTGCTAGAGGCAGGGGCGACGGGGAG. It encodes CSARGRGDGE. The whole CDR3 sequence is CSARGRGDGELFF.

In regard to this clone: The CDR3 end falls 3 residues outside the read, so it is completed with the germline J gene. V gene TRBV5-4 combines with J gene TRBJ1-4; 8 bases agree with TRBD1. V was clipped by 0 bases and J by 6 bases; unmatched bases: 4. The CDR3 has 15 residues. Germline-derived CDR1 and CDR2 are SGHNT and YYREEE (reference sequence). The sequenced part of the CDR3 DNA is TGTGCCAGCAGCTTGGGAACAGGGGGAGATGAAAAA. Protein: CASSLGTGGDEK. The CDR3, in full, reads CASSLGTGGDEKLFF.

Note on this clone: The read gets to within 3 residues of the CDR3 end, and the germline J gene fills in the rest. The rearrangement links TRBV7-9 to TRBJ1-2; TRBD1 agrees at 7 bases. CDR1 and CDR2 from the germline V gene are SEHNR and FQNEAQ (reference sequence). The CDR3 has 13 amino acids. CDR3 region: CASREGAADTYTF. CDR3 DNA, as far as it was read: TGTGCCAGCAGGGAGGGGGCCGCAGATACC.

Remarks on this clone: The read stops 3 residues short of the end of the CDR3; the missing end is completed from the germline J gene. V is TRBV28 and J is TRBJ2-5; D not certain. Trimming cost V 1 base and J 4 bases, with 10 bases left between them. Germline V gene data show CDR1 as MDHEN and CDR2 as SYDVKM. This CDR3 spans 14 amino acids. The CDR3 spells CASSLYTALETQYF. The sequenced CDR3 bases are TGTGCCAGCAGTTTATATACAGCACTAGAGACC. The full variable domain, with the rest looked up from reference TRBV28 and TRBJ2-5, is DVKVTQSSRYLVKRTGEKVFLECVQDMDHENMFWYRQDPGLGLRLIYFSYDVKMKEKGDIPEGYSVSREKKERFSLILESASTNQTSMYLCASSLYTALETQYFGPGTRLLVL.

CDR3 DNA (partial): TGCGCCAGCAGCTTGGGCGGTTGGTCG. Its protein is CASSLGGWS. The entire CDR3 sequence reads CASSLGGWSQYF. The chain uses TRBV5-1 and TRBJ2-3; the D is unclear. The CDR3 goes on 3 residues after the read ends, and that part is filled in from the germline J gene. Germline V gene lookup returns CDR1 SGHRS and CDR2 YFSETQ. CDR3 length equals 12 residues.

Partial CDR3 DNA: TGTGCCAGCAGTTTACTCGGGACTAGCGGGGATTCG. Its translation: CASSLLGTSGDS. The CDR3 as a whole reads CASSLLGTSGDSQYF. The chain carries TRBV28 and TRBJ2-3, with 13 bases matching TRBD2. The CDR3 end is not reached by the read, which stops 3 residues before it; the germline J gene fills it in. The CDR3 length is 15 residues. Germline V lookup: CDR1 MDHEN, CDR2 SYDVKM.

In regard to this clone: The read ends 3 residues early relative to the CDR3; the germline J gene fills the gap. The chain uses TRBV30 and TRBJ1-1; no firm D call. The CDR3 has 13 residues. The germline V and J ends were trimmed by 5 bases and 1 base, with 11 bases remaining between them. The germline V gene encodes CDR1 GTSNPN and CDR2 SVGIG (reference sequence). The CDR3: CAWGPGRNTEAFF. CDR3 DNA (partial): TGTGCCTGGGGTCCAGGCCGGAACACTGAA.

Of note for this clone: Read coverage stops 3 residues before the CDR3 terminus; the germline J gene supplies the remainder. The chain couples TRBV19 to TRBJ1-2; tentative D call: TRBD1 (5 bases). This CDR3 region has 19 residues. CDR1 is LNHDA and CDR2 is SQIVND in the germline V gene (reference sequence). Incomplete CDR3 DNA: TGTGCCAGTAGTATAAGGGGACTAGCGGGGGAACGCTCCTACAATGAC. Translating gives CASSIRGLAGERSYND. The whole CDR3 protein reads CASSIRGLAGERSYNDYTF.

A word on this clone: The read halts 3 residues ahead of the CDR3 end, with the missing end drawn from the germline J gene. The same CDR3 is also encoded by other DNA sequences in this sample. This chain links TRBV7-2 with TRBJ1-3, with 7 bases lining up with TRBD1. This CDR3 spans 14 amino acids. Looked up from germline, CDR1 is SGHTA and CDR2 is FQGNSA. Trimming removed 0 bases from V and 4 bases from J; junction bases left unmatched: 0. This CDR3 is CASSLATGGNTIYF. The sequenced part of the CDR3 DNA is TGTGCCAGCAGCTTAGCGACAGGGGGAAACACC.

On this clone: The read finishes 3 residues shy of the CDR3 end, and the germline J gene is used to complete it. The V and J genes are TRBV7-2 and TRBJ1-2; D is possibly TRBD1 (5 bases). Germline V CDR1 and CDR2: SGHTA, FQGNSA. CDR3 length equals 15 residues. CDR3 DNA (partial): TGTGCCAGCAGCCCGTCGGGGCCCCGGGACTACGAC. Translation gives CASSPSGPRDYD. The full CDR3 protein reads CASSPSGPRDYDYTF.

As to this clone: This sample also contains other DNA sequences that code for the same CDR3. The CDR3 here is CAWSAYYEQYF. The sequenced CDR3 bases are TGTGCCTGGAGTGCTTACTACGAG. V usage is TRBV30 and J usage is TRBJ2-7; D not resolved. Sequencing ends 3 residues short of the CDR3 end; the germline J gene provides the rest. V lost 1 base and J 3 bases, leaving 4 bases between the germline ends. The CDR3 contains 11 residues. CDR1 is GTSNPN, CDR2 SVGIG, per germline (reference sequence). Full variable domain (remainder filled in from reference TRBV30 and TRBJ2-7): SQTIHQWPATLVQPVGSPLSLECTVEGTSNPNLYWYRQAAGRGLQLLFYSVGIGQISSEVPQNLSASRPQDRQFILSSKKLLLSDSGFYLCAWSAYYEQYFGPGTRLTVT.

Comment on this clone: The CDR3 extends 3 residues past the end of the read, so its final part is completed from the germline J gene. This chain uses TRBV20-1 with TRBJ2-5; D perhaps matches TRBD1 (5 bases). In germline, CDR1 is DFQATT, CDR2 SNEGSKA (reference sequence). Trimming cost V 6 bases and J 1 base, with 18 bases left between them. This CDR3 contains 15 residues. CDR3 amino acids: CSAGRAISRQETQYF. Incomplete CDR3 DNA: TGCAGTGCGGGCAGGGCAATAAGCCGCCAAGAGACC.

To note about this clone: The sequence runs out 3 residues before the end of the CDR3; the remainder is reconstructed from the germline J gene. The chain combines TRBV20-1 with TRBJ1-2, with 7 bases matching TRBD1. Germline V gene data show CDR1 as DFQATT and CDR2 as SNEGSKA (reference sequence). The CDR3 is made up of 11 amino acids. The CDR3 bases that were read are TGCAGTGCTCACCGGGACAGCGGC. This sequence encodes CSAHRDSG. The full CDR3 reads CSAHRDSGYTF.